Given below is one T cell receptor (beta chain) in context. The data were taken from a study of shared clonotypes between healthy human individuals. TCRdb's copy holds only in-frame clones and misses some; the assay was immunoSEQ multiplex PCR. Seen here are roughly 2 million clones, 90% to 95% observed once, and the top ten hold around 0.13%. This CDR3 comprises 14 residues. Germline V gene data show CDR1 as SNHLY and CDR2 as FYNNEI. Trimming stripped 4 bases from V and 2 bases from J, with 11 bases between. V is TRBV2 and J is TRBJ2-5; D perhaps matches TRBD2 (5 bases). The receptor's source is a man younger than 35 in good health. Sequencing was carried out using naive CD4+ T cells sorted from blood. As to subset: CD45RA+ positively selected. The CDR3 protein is CASSGGPKQETQYF. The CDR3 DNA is TGTGCCAGCAGTGGAGGGCCTAAACAAGAGACCCAGTACTTC.